This T cell receptor beta chain was sequenced for a study of blood T cell repertoires in COVID-19. Whole-study context: Collection of acute and convalescent COVID-19 samples took place in the United States, Italy and Spain.

CDR3 length: 16 residues. Deletions cut 0 bases from V and 0 bases from J, with 11 bases between. Germline V gives CDR1 SGHRS, CDR2 YFSETQ. Original handling: Quantification of nucleated cells was approximated via reference gene primer amplification. Sequencing was performed with immunoSEQ multiplex PCR; in TCRdb, only in-frame clones are kept and a portion is missing. V and J calls and clone size follow that table, whereas D and trimming were derived from the DNA. The table lists approximately 270,000 clones, about 80% of them singletons. The Seattle patients joined while their infection was active and were tracked longitudinally afterward.

Sequencing input: peripheral blood. The chain uses TRBV5-1 and TRBJ2-3; possibly TRBD2 for D (6 bases). The clonotype was recovered from a person between 70 and 80 years old with COVID-19, enrolled during active disease. CDR3 protein: CASSLGLASSTDTQYF. The CDR3 DNA reads as TGCGCCAGCAGCTTGGGTCTAGCGAGTAGCACAGATACGCAGTATTTT.